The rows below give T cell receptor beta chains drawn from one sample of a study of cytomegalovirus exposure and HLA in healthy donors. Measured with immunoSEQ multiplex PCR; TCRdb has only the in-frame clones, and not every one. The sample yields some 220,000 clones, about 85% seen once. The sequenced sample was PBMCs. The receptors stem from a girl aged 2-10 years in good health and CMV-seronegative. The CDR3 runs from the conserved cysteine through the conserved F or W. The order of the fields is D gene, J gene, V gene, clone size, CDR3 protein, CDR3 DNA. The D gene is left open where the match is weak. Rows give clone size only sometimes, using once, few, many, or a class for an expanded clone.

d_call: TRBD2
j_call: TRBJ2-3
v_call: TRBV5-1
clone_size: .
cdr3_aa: CASSWTSGITDTQYF
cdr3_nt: TGCGCCAGCAGCTGGACTAGCGGGATTACAGATACGCAGTATTTT

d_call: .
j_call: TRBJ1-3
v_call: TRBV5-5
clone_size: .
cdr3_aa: CASSKQGTGNTIYF
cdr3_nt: TGTGCCAGCAGCAAACAGGGTACCGGAAACACCATATATTTT

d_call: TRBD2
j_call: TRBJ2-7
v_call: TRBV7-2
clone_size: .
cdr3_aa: CASSLDLAGARSEQYF
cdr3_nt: TGTGCCAGCAGCTTAGATCTAGCGGGAGCTCGGTCCGAGCAGTACTTC

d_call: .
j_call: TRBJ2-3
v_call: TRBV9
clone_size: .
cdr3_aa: CASSPRSYQTGVWGADTQYF
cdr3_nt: TGTGCCAGCAGCCCGCGGTCCTACCAGACGGGGGTTTGGGGTGCAGATACGCAGTATTTT

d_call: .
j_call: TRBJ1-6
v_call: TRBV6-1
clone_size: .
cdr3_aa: CASSEALRGAFNSPLHF
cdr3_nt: TGTGCCAGCAGTGAAGCGCTTCGGGGGGCCTTTAATTCACCCCTCCACTTT

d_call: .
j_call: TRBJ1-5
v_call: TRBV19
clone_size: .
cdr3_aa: CASSIDRGRSTQHF
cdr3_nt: TGTGCCAGTAGTATAGACAGGGGTCGCTCGACCCAGCATTTT

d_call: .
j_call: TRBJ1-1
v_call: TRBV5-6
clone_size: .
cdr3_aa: CASSPVWNTEAFF
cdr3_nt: TGTGCCAGCAGCCCCGTGTGGAACACTGAAGCTTTCTTT

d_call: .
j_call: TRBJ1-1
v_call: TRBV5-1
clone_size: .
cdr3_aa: CASSVRGERVGAFF
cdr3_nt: TGCGCCAGCAGCGTCAGGGGTGAGAGGGTGGGGGCTTTCTTT

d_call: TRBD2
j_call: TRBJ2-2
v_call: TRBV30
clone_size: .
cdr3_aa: CASIQRGRAGELFF
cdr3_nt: TGTGCCTCGATACAGCGGGGGCGGGCCGGGGAGCTGTTTTTT

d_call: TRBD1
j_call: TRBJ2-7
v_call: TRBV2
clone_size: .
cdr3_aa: CASRPTGREQYF
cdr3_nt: TGTGCCAGCAGACCGACAGGGCGCGAGCAGTACTTC

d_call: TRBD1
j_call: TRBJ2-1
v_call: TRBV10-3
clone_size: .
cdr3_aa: CATGWGQGLSGTYNEQFF
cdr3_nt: TGTGCCACCGGCTGGGGACAGGGACTTAGCGGAACCTACAATGAGCAGTTCTTC

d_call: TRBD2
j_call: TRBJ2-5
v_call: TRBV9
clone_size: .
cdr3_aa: CASSTGLAGGPWETQYF
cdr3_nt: TGTGCCAGCAGCACGGGACTAGCGGGGGGGCCGTGGGAGACCCAGTACTTC

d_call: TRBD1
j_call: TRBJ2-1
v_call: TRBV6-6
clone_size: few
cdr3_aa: CASSYTGGSYNEQFF
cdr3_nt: TGTGCCAGCAGTTACACAGGGGGCTCCTACAATGAGCAGTTCTTC